What follows is one T cell receptor beta chain and its context. Its target is not known. The sample is drawn from a study of T cell responses to AZD1222 COVID-19 vaccine. Findings and caveats of the study: It should be noted that donors were predominantly white British and more often female, and clonal diversity was possibly underestimated.

Generated by immunoSEQ multiplex PCR, the TCRdb table keeps only in-frame clones and is missing some. The sample consists of approximately 150,000 clones, about 86% of them appearing once. This CDR3 is built from 13 residues. CDR1 WNHNN and CDR2 SYGVQD come from the germline V gene (reference sequence). Trimming shortened V by 0 bases and J by 8 bases, and 9 bases separated the two germline ends. The input for sequencing was peripheral blood, taken 28 days after the second AZD1222 dose. The source is an adult who received the AZD1222 COVID-19 vaccine. V and J are TRBV10-1 and TRBJ2-3; no definite D call. The CDR3 region is CASSESKHLTQYF. For the CDR3, the DNA is TGCGCCAGCAGTGAGTCGAAGCACCTTACGCAGTATTTT.